This T cell receptor beta chain was sequenced during a study of cytomegalovirus exposure and HLA in healthy donors. The study's findings and limits: Earlier analysis looked at TCR beta V segments, and most were productive about 90% or about 30% of the time.

60 Vbeta and 13 Jbeta primers were used in PCR. Repertoires were generated with immunoSEQ multiplex PCR, while TCRdb's copy carries only in-frame clones and drops some. The table has about 140,000 clones, 79% seen once. In regard to this clone: Its antigen remains unknown.

The length of the CDR3 is 13 residues. Germline V gene data show CDR1 as SEHNR and CDR2 as FQNEAQ (reference sequence). The V end lost 3 bases, the J end lost 7 bases, and 12 bases lay between the germline ends. This chain connects TRBV7-9 to TRBJ1-2; tentative D call: TRBD1 (6 bases). The clonotype was recovered from a man aged 35 to 55 in good health and CMV-seropositive. The sequenced sample consisted of PBMCs. This chain's CDR3 is CASSFNRVGGYTF. The CDR3 bases are TGTGCCAGCAGCTTTAACAGGGTTGGTGGCTACACCTTC.